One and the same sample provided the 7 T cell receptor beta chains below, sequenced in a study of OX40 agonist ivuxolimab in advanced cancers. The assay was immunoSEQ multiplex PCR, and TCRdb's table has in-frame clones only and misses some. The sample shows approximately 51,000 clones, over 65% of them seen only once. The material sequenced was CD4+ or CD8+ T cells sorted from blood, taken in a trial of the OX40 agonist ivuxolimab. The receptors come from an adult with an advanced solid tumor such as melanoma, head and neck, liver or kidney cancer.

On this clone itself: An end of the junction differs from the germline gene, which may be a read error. In DNA form, the CDR3 reads TGCGCCAGCAGCCTAGACTCTAGCACAGGTACGCAGTATTTT. It translates to CASSLDSSTGTQYF. The chain is built from TRBV5-1 and TRBJ2-3, with D perhaps assigned TRBD1 or TRBD2 (5 bases each). This CDR3 comprises 14 residues. Looked up from germline, CDR1 is SGHRS and CDR2 is YFSETQ.

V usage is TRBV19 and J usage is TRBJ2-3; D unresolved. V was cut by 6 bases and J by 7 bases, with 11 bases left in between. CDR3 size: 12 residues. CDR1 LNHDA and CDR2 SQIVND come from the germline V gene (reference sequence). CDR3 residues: CASSFDKNTQYF. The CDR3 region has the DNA TGTGCCAGTAGCTTCGACAAGAATACGCAGTATTTT.

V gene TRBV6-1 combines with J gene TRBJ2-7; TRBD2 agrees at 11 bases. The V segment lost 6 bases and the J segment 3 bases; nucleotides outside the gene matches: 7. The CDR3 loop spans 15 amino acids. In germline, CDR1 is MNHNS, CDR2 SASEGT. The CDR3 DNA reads TGTGCCAGCAGGACCGGGACTAGCGGAGACTACGAGCAGTACTTC. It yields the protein CASRTGTSGDYEQYF.

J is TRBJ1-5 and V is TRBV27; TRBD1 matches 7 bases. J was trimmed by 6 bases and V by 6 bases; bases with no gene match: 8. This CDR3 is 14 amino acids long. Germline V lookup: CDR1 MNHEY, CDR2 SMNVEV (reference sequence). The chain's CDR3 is CASSRQGRGQPQHF. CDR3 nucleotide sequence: TGTGCCAGCAGCCGACAGGGCAGGGGTCAGCCCCAGCATTTT.

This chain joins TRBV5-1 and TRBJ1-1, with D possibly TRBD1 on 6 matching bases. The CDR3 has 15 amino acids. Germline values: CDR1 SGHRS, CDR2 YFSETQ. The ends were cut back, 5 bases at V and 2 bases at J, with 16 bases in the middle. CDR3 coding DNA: TGCGCCAGCAGGACCGGGACGGGGGCTAACACTGAAGCTTTCTTT. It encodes CASRTGTGANTEAFF.

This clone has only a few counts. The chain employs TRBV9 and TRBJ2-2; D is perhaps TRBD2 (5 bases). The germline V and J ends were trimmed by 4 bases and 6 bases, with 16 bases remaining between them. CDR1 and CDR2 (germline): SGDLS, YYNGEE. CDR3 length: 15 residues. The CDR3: CASSSRGRSAGELFF. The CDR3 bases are TGTGCCAGCAGCTCCCGAGGGCGAAGCGCCGGGGAGCTGTTTTTT.

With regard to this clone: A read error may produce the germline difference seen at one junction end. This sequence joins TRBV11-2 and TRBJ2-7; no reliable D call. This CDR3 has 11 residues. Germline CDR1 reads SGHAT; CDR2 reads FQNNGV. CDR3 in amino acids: CASSSGPFITF. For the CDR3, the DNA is TGTGCCAGCAGCTCAGGACCCTTTATCACCTTC.